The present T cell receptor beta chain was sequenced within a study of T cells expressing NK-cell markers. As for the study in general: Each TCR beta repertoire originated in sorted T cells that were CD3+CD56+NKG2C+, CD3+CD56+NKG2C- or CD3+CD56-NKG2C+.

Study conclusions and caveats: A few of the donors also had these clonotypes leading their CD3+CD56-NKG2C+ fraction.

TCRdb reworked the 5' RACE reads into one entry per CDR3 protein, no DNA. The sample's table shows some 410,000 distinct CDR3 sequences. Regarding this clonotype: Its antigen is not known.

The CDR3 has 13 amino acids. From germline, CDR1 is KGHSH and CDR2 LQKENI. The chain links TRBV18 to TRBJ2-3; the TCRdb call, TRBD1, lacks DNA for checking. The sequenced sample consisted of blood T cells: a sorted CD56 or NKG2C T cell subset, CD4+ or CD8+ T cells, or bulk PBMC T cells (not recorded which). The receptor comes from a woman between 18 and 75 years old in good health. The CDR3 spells CASSRDTTDTQYF.